This TCR beta chain derives from a study of T cell responses to AZD1222 COVID-19 vaccine (dated by TCRdb to the early 2020s). For context, the study as a whole: Because spike-specific TCR depth and breadth did not differ between the two schedules, AZD1222 recipients who got a second dose at roughly 4 weeks were pooled with those who got a second dose at roughly 12 weeks. TCR sequencing covered 230 to 250 trial participants: 207 given two doses of AZD1222 and approximately 25 given two doses of MenACWY control vaccine. Enrollment into the trials was organized by age into subgroups of 18-55, 56-69 and 70-plus years, and those subgroups contained around 150, 28 and 57 TCR-sequenced participants, respectively. Paper-wide results and their limitations: Because no day 14 peak-response samples were available, the repertoires could be characterized only after the peak T cell response. Only a handful of AZD1222 recipients were SARS-CoV-2 seropositive at baseline, limiting conclusions about previously exposed vaccinees. Vaccine-associated CD4 TCRs spanned the whole spike protein, with dominant responses in regions 160-218 and 743-854. In the small 56-69-year group, the increase in depth fell short of significance, most likely because of low power. Reportedly, almost half of the unique spike-specific TCRs recognized epitopes lying outside the regions that are mutated in the B.1.351 and B.1.1.7 variants. A significant rise in spike-specific TCR breadth and depth was observed after two AZD1222 doses relative to day 0 and relative to MenACWY recipients. Participants were mostly white British and included more females than males, and it was suggested by the authors that clonal diversity may have been underestimated.

The CDR3 regions of human TCRbeta chains were analyzed by immunosequencing. In the paper's pipeline: Repertoire TCRs were checked for matches against a reference library of SARS-CoV-2-specific TCRs that had been generated using the MIRA antigen-specificity platform. Breadth meant the fraction of unique TCRs that were SARS-CoV-2-associated, whereas depth meant the fraction of total T cells that were SARS-CoV-2-associated. Using the MIRA data, each spike-specific TCR was assigned both to the spike region to which the TCR was reactive and to a CD4 or CD8 class. Log10-transformed breadth and depth values were compared by one-way ANOVA with Sidak's multiple comparisons tests. The immuneACCESS repertoire file appears here via TCRdb, limited to in-frame rearrangements. These files lack a portion of the clones; in checked studies, under half of the deficit traces to unresolved V genes, and the cause of the others is not known. That table gives V, J and clone size, and the DNA gave D and trimming. Across this sample there are some 120,000 clones, with about 90% seen only once. The ten top clones hold more than 9% of the sample.

The time point label here, explained by the study, means: baseline before first vaccination. The vaccinee samples were drawn from two UK trials, COV001 and COV002, one of which was a single-blind randomized controlled phase 2/3 trial testing AZD1222 (ChAdOx1 nCoV-19) in healthy adults. For TCRbeta chain sequencing, PBMC samples from trial participants were taken at day 0 and at day 28 after the second dose. Concerning this clone: Its binding antigen is unknown. Per-base quality was not reported, and no clone a single base away is much larger than it.

At the junction V is shortened by 7 bases and J by 6 bases, with 18 bases in between. CDR1 is given as MNHEY and CDR2 as SMNVEV, both from the germline V gene (reference sequence). The CDR3 contains 14 residues, cysteine and phenylalanine counted. Just the 42-base CDR3 DNA is kept, in frame starting at base 1. This sequence uses TRBV27 and TRBJ1-2; a tentative D call is TRBD1 (6 bases match). Sample: peripheral blood, taken on day 0 of AZD1222 vaccination. The TCR originated in an adult in good health. This receptor carries the CDR3 CASMAGQGLDGYTF. The DNA reads as follows: TGTGCCAGCATGGCGGGACAAGGCCTCGATGGCTACACCTTC.